Below, one T cell receptor (beta chain) is given with its context. Its antigen specificity is not known. It has no much larger one-base neighbor in the sample; base qualities were not kept. For TCR Vbeta sequencing, memory CD4+ T cells were sorted ex vivo from the peripheral blood of narcolepsy patients and healthy controls. This record belongs to a study of T cells in narcolepsy (dated by TCRdb to the late 2010s). About the full investigation: Patients with narcolepsy type 1 or type 2 (NT1, NT2) were enrolled in the study together with healthy control donors. The study used TCR Vbeta sequencing to track clonotypes in blood and CSF while looking for autoreactive T cells in narcolepsy patients that target self-antigens of hypocretin neurons (hypocretin, TRIB2). The investigation overall reported the following: Autoreactive clonotypes were reported to be detected serially in the blood of the same patients and of different patients, but not in the blood of healthy controls. HCRT-specific and TRIB2-specific autoreactive clonotypes were highlighted in plots that compared CD4+ T cell clonotypes in CSF versus blood from the same patient. Patients and controls had comparable numbers of sequenced blood memory CD4+ clonotypes, averaging about 37,000 and 33,000, respectively. No sequences matching autoreactive T cell clones were contained in some blood memory CD4+ repertoires from patients and controls.

Relative to germline, V is missing 7 bases and J is missing 5 bases, with 11 bases of the junction outside any gene match. The cysteine opens and the phenylalanine closes a CDR3 of 15 amino acids. Only the CDR3 region is kept as DNA, spanning 45 bases read in frame from base 1. CDR1 and CDR2 are read off the germline V gene (reference sequence) as MNHEY and SMNVEV. The protocol used for the library was the immunoSEQ multiplex PCR assay. Held by TCRdb, this immuneACCESS table contains in-frame sequences only and omits some clones. Under half of the omission traces to an unresolved V gene where checked; the cause of the rest is unknown. Present in this sample are about 30,000 clones, around 75% of which were seen just once. The leading ten clones occupy approximately 1% of the sample.

The clonotype comes from a human donor with narcolepsy. The sequencing input was CD45RA- memory CD4+ T cells from PBMCs. According to the study, the label for this sample's cell subset or site signals: memory T cells sorted ex vivo from peripheral blood. This receptor chain uses TRBV27 and TRBJ2-5; TRBD1 fits 9 bases in the junction. The DNA is TGTGCCAGCACCATCGGACAGGGGTCGTTTGAGACCCAGTACTTC. The translation is CASTIGQGSFETQYF.